This TCR beta chain was profiled in a study of cytomegalovirus exposure and HLA in healthy donors. V lost 3 bases, J lost 2 bases, and 4 bases stayed unmatched. The CDR3 extends over 15 amino acids. Germline loops: CDR1 KGHSH, CDR2 LQKENI. Points from the study as a whole: Apart from CMV serostatus, no immune exposure information was available.

Primers: 60 Vbeta forward and 13 Jbeta reverse. Only in-frame clones appear in the TCRdb table, and some are missing; sequencing was by immunoSEQ multiplex PCR. The sample carries about 160,000 clones, approximately 85% recorded once. In the case of this clone: The antigen remains undetermined.

This receptor was obtained from a man younger than 35 in good health and CMV-seropositive. Source material: PBMCs. The genes are TRBV18 and TRBJ1-1; 9 positions agree with TRBD1. As DNA, the CDR3 is TGTGCCAGCTCACCCACGGGACAGGGCAACACTGAAGCTTTCTTT. Its translation: CASSPTGQGNTEAFF.